A selection of T cell receptor beta chains follows, all from one sample in a study of blood T cell repertoires in COVID-19. TCRdb's copy holds only in-frame clones and misses some; the assay was immunoSEQ multiplex PCR. The sample includes 120,000 or so clones, approximately 83% of them seen just once. The specimen sequenced was peripheral blood. All receptors come from a man older than 75 with active or convalescent COVID-19. Both conserved end residues are part of each CDR3. Each record gives: CDR3 DNA, CDR3 protein, clone size, V gene, J gene, D gene. A D gene is named only where the DNA matches it firmly. Clone size is given for some rows only: seen once, a few or many times, or a class if the clone is expanded.

cdr3_nt: TGTGCCTGCTCGACAGGGGGCAATCAGCCCCAGCATTTT
cdr3_aa: CACSTGGNQPQHF
clone_size: .
v_call: TRBV30
j_call: TRBJ1-5
d_call: TRBD1

cdr3_nt: TGTGCCAGCAGCTTGCTAGCGGGGGCCCGGTTGGGGCAGTTCTTC
cdr3_aa: CASSLLAGARLGQFF
clone_size: .
v_call: TRBV7-3
j_call: TRBJ2-1
d_call: TRBD2

cdr3_nt: TGTGCCAGCATTTCGGGGGGGAGGGGAATTAGCTACACCTTC
cdr3_aa: CASISGGRGISYTF
clone_size: .
v_call: TRBV28
j_call: TRBJ1-2
d_call: .

cdr3_nt: TGTGCCAGCAGCCAACCTCGGTTGCTAGCGGGGGGCAATGAGCAGTTCTTC
cdr3_aa: CASSQPRLLAGGNEQFF
clone_size: .
v_call: TRBV3-1/TRBV3-2
j_call: TRBJ2-1
d_call: TRBD2

cdr3_nt: TGTGCCAGCAGCGGGACAGCCAACTATGGCTACACCTTC
cdr3_aa: CASSGTANYGYTF
clone_size: .
v_call: TRBV5-4
j_call: TRBJ1-2
d_call: TRBD1

cdr3_nt: TGTGCCAGCAGTGAGGTAAGGTGGGCCAGGATCTCCTACGAGCAGTACTTC
cdr3_aa: CASSEVRWARISYEQYF
clone_size: .
v_call: TRBV6-1
j_call: TRBJ2-7
d_call: .

cdr3_nt: TGTGCCAGCAGCGTTCTAGCGGGGGGGCGTACAGATACGCAGTATTTT
cdr3_aa: CASSVLAGGRTDTQYF
clone_size: .
v_call: TRBV9
j_call: TRBJ2-3
d_call: TRBD2

cdr3_nt: TGTGCCAGCAGCGAACCCGACAGGAACACTGAAGCTTTCTTT
cdr3_aa: CASSEPDRNTEAFF
clone_size: .
v_call: TRBV2
j_call: TRBJ1-1
d_call: .

cdr3_nt: TGTGCCAGCAGTGAAGTTCAGCCTAGCCTCGGGGAGCTGTTTTTT
cdr3_aa: CASSEVQPSLGELFF
clone_size: .
v_call: TRBV2
j_call: TRBJ2-2
d_call: .

cdr3_nt: TGTGTCAGAAGCTTTGGACAGGGTGACGATGAAAAACTGTTTTTT
cdr3_aa: CVRSFGQGDDEKLFF
clone_size: .
v_call: TRBV7-5
j_call: TRBJ1-4
d_call: .

cdr3_nt: TGTGCCAGCAGCCAAGCCAACAGGGGAGAGGGCACAGATACGCAGTATTTT
cdr3_aa: CASSQANRGEGTDTQYF
clone_size: .
v_call: TRBV14
j_call: TRBJ2-3
d_call: TRBD1

cdr3_nt: TGTGCCGGGGGACAGGGGATGGAGACCCAGTACTTC
cdr3_aa: CAGGQGMETQYF
clone_size: .
v_call: TRBV7-9
j_call: TRBJ2-5
d_call: TRBD1

cdr3_nt: TGCGCCAGCAGCTTGGCGGGAATTTCCTACGAGCAGTACTTC
cdr3_aa: CASSLAGISYEQYF
clone_size: .
v_call: TRBV5-1
j_call: TRBJ2-7
d_call: .

cdr3_nt: TGTGCCAGCACCCGGGCGGACAGGGACAATTCACCCCTCCACTTT
cdr3_aa: CASTRADRDNSPLHF
clone_size: .
v_call: TRBV28
j_call: TRBJ1-6
d_call: TRBD1

cdr3_nt: TGTGCCAGCAGCCCCCAGCGGGGGGGCAATCAGCCCCAGCATTTT
cdr3_aa: CASSPQRGGNQPQHF
clone_size: .
v_call: TRBV4-2
j_call: TRBJ1-5
d_call: .

cdr3_nt: TGTGCCAGCAGCCCCGGGACCCTAGCGGGGGAGCAGTACTTC
cdr3_aa: CASSPGTLAGEQYF
clone_size: .
v_call: TRBV14
j_call: TRBJ2-7
d_call: TRBD2

cdr3_nt: TGTGCCAGCAGCCAAGACTCTACCCGGAACACTGAAGCTTTCTTT
cdr3_aa: CASSQDSTRNTEAFF
clone_size: .
v_call: TRBV6-5
j_call: TRBJ1-1
d_call: .

cdr3_nt: TGTGCCAGCAGCGTAGAGGGAGGGACCAATTCACCCCTCCACTTT
cdr3_aa: CASSVEGGTNSPLHF
clone_size: .
v_call: TRBV9
j_call: TRBJ1-6
d_call: .

cdr3_nt: TGTGCCAGCAGCTTAACCGGGACTAGGAGCACAGATACGCAGTATTTT
cdr3_aa: CASSLTGTRSTDTQYF
clone_size: once
v_call: TRBV7-3
j_call: TRBJ2-3
d_call: TRBD2

cdr3_nt: TGCAGCGTTGATCAAGGGGGCGATCAGCCCCAGCATTTT
cdr3_aa: CSVDQGGDQPQHF
clone_size: .
v_call: TRBV29-1
j_call: TRBJ1-5
d_call: TRBD1

cdr3_nt: TGTGCCAGCAGCTTGGTGGTCGGACTAGCGGGAGGGAGGCAGTTCTTC
cdr3_aa: CASSLVVGLAGGRQFF
clone_size: .
v_call: TRBV5-4
j_call: TRBJ2-1
d_call: TRBD2

cdr3_nt: TGCGCCAGCAGCTTGGGGGGGACAGGAGGCACAGATACGCAGTATTTT
cdr3_aa: CASSLGGTGGTDTQYF
clone_size: .
v_call: TRBV5-1
j_call: TRBJ2-3
d_call: TRBD1

cdr3_nt: TGCGCCAGCAGCCTCGGGACAGGGGAAGTCTATGGCTACACCTTC
cdr3_aa: CASSLGTGEVYGYTF
clone_size: .
v_call: TRBV5-1
j_call: TRBJ1-2
d_call: TRBD1